The 2 T cell receptor beta chains presented below share a single source sample, sequenced in a study of blood T cell repertoires in COVID-19. Repertoires were generated with immunoSEQ multiplex PCR, while TCRdb's copy carries only in-frame clones and drops some. The sample contains approximately 170,000 clones, roughly 88% of which appear only once. Sequences were obtained from peripheral blood. Source of these receptors: a man aged 80 or over with COVID-19, enrolled during active disease.

This sequence joins TRBV6-5 and TRBJ1-3; the match to TRBD1 covers 8 bases. CDR1 is MNHEY and CDR2 is SVGAGI in the germline V gene. The CDR3 has 14 amino acids. J lost 2 bases, V lost 6 bases, and 3 bases had no gene match. CDR3 in DNA: TGTGCCAGCAGGTCGACAGGGGCTGGAAACACCATATATTTT. This encodes CASRSTGAGNTIYF.

The rearrangement uses TRBV19 and TRBJ1-4; 10 bases align to TRBD1. The CDR3 runs to 18 residues. Germline V gene sequence: CDR1 LNHDA, CDR2 SQIVND (reference sequence). After removal of 7 bases from V and 6 bases from J, the junction contained 17 bases not matched to a gene. The DNA of the CDR3 is TGTGCCAGTACTACGGGGACAGGGGCTACCCGAGGGCATGAAAAACTGTTTTTT. It translates to CASTTGTGATRGHEKLFF. Together with reference TRBV19 and TRBJ1-4, the CDR3 gives the full variable domain: DGGITQSPKYLFRKEGQNVTLSCEQNLNHDAMYWYRQDPGQGLRLIYYSQIVNDFQKGDIAEGYSVSREKKESFPLTVTSAQKNPTAFYLCASTTGTGATRGHEKLFFGSGTQLSVL.